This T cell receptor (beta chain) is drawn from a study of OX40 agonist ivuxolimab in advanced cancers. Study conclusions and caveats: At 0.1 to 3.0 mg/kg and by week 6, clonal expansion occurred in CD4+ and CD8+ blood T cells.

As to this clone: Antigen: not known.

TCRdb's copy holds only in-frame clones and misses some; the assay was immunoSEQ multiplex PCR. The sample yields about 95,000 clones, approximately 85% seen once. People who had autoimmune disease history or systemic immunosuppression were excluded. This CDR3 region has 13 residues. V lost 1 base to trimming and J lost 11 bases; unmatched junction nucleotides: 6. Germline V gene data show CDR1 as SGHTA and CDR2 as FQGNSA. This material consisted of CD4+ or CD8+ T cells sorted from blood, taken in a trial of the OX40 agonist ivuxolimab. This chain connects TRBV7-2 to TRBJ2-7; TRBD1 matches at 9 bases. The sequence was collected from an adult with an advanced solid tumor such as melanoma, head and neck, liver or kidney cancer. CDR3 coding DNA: TGTGCCAGCAGCTTAGGTACAGGGGGCGCTAAGTACTTC. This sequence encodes CASSLGTGGAKYF.